This record covers a single T cell receptor beta chain. This sample is part of a study of control samples from healthy donors and cancer patients. Sequencing used immunoSEQ multiplex PCR; TCRdb keeps in-frame clones, though not all of them. Of 95,000 to 150,000 clones listed, 89% are singletons. Trimming took 6 bases from V and 5 from J, leaving 19 bases between them. The germline V gene has CDR1 MNHEY and CDR2 SMNVEV (reference sequence). The CDR3 consists of 16 residues. The specimen sequenced was blood. The clonotype originates from a man between 50 and 59 years old in good health. The chain employs TRBV27 and TRBJ2-2; either TRBD1 or TRBD2 may supply D (5 bases each). The CDR3 here is CASRKGTGIGTGELFF. The CDR3 DNA sequence: TGTGCCAGCAGGAAGGGGACCGGGATAGGGACCGGGGAGCTGTTTTTT.